A single sample gave rise to the 21 T cell receptor beta chains below, sequenced in a study of persistence of HIV-infected CD4 T cells (dated by TCRdb to the early 2020s). Per the publication, the treatment or condition label means: suppressive antiretroviral therapy. As a nonspecific positive control representing the CD4+ T cell repertoire, cells were stimulated with anti-CD3/anti-CD28 magnetic beads. Responding CD4+ T cells were sorted on the basis of upregulation of both CD40 ligand and CD69. No antigen has been assigned to these receptors. The immunoSEQ hsTCRB assay version 4, run in survey mode, was used to sequence TCRbeta repertoires from genomic DNA. TCRdb stores this immuneACCESS table with in-frame sequences only. Part of the clones is absent; in the studies checked, under half of the shortfall reflects unresolved V genes, and no reason is known for the rest. The sample table records roughly 43,000 clones; just over 90% of these occur just once. The ten largest clones take up under 2% of the sample.

The material sequenced was CD4+ T cells sorted from PBMCs after approximately 20-hour stimulation, taken from a patient who received antiretroviral therapy. The cell subset or site label, read with the paper, signifies: CD40L+CD69+ CD4 T cells responding to anti-CD3/anti-CD28 beads, representing the overall repertoire. Every receptor here comes from an adult man with HIV who was CMV-seropositive.

This chain links TRBV18 with TRBJ1-4, with a tentative D call TRBD1 (5 bases). V was shortened by 3 bases and J by 8 bases, with 13 bases between the two germline ends. The germline V gene has CDR1 KGHSH and CDR2 LQKENI. This CDR3 is 14 amino acids long. CDR3 sequence: CASSPDRVIEKLFF. DNA for the CDR3: TGTGCCAGCTCACCTGACAGAGTAATAGAAAAACTGTTTTTT.

The chain combines TRBV7-3 with TRBJ2-1; D unclear. Trimming removed 3 bases at V and 6 bases at J, with 15 bases between. Germline V CDR1 and CDR2: SGHTA, FQGTGA. The CDR3 is 15 residues long. CDR3 loop: CASSFGGPTANEQFF. DNA for the CDR3: TGTGCCAGCAGCTTTGGTGGCCCTACGGCCAATGAGCAGTTCTTC.

V is TRBV5-1 and J is TRBJ2-7, with 9 positions matching TRBD1. V shed 4 bases and J 5 bases; nucleotides not matched to a gene: 7. CDR1 is SGHRS, CDR2 YFSETQ, per germline. CDR3 length: 14 amino acids. The CDR3 reads CASSLDRGSDEQYF. The CDR3 nucleotides read TGCGCCAGCAGCCTAGACAGGGGGTCCGACGAGCAGTACTTC.

The CDR3 region has the DNA TGTGCCAGCAGTGAGCGGCAACAGGGCTCGCAAGGCTACACCTTC. Protein product: CASSERQQGSQGYTF. V usage is TRBV6-1 and J usage is TRBJ1-2; perhaps TRBD1 as D (6 bases). Germline loops: CDR1 MNHNS, CDR2 SASEGT. The CDR3 loop spans 15 amino acids. V was trimmed by 3 bases and J by 8 bases, leaving 19 bases between them.

The chain employs TRBV9 and TRBJ2-7; 9 bases match TRBD2. Germline values: CDR1 SGDLS, CDR2 YYNGEE. V was pared by 4 bases and J by 2 bases, with 10 bases of the junction left unmatched. The CDR3 is 16 amino acids. CDR3 sequence: CASSSNSGGLPYEQYF. The CDR3 DNA sequence: TGTGCCAGCAGCTCAAATAGCGGGGGCCTTCCCTACGAGCAGTACTTC.

The chain joins TRBV19 to TRBJ2-1; D gene unclear. V lost 3 bases and J lost 1, with 10 bases in between. The CDR3 spans 15 residues. The germline V gene encodes CDR1 LNHDA and CDR2 SQIVND (reference sequence). The CDR3 DNA reads TGTGCCAGTAGTATGGACGAAACATCCTACAATGAGCAGTTCTTC. Translated: CASSMDETSYNEQFF.

V is TRBV28 and J is TRBJ2-1; D gene unclear. V shed 7 bases and J shed 7 bases, with 11 bases lying between them. The CDR3 length is 12 residues. The germline CDR1 and CDR2 sequences are MDHEN and SYDVKM. CDR3 in DNA: TGTGCCAGCACCACTGTGGGGAATGAGCAGTTCTTC. The encoded protein is CASTTVGNEQFF.

This chain joins TRBV12-3 or TRBV12-4 and TRBJ2-1, with D uncertain. The CDR3 sequence is 12 residues long. V was cut by 6 bases and J by 4 bases, with 7 bases left in between. The CDR3 coding sequence is TGTGCCAGCAGCCCCACATACAATGAGCAGTTCTTC. Its translation: CASSPTYNEQFF.

The rearrangement links TRBV6-2 or TRBV6-3 to TRBJ2-2; D not certain. CDR1 is MNHEY and CDR2 is SVGEGT in the germline V gene. The CDR3 is made up of 15 amino acids. Trimming pared 7 bases from V and 2 bases from J, leaving 14 bases between. CDR3 nucleotide sequence: TGTGCCAGCACCCCACTCAACAAAAACACCGGGGAGCTGTTTTTT. Encoded protein: CASTPLNKNTGELFF.

The chain has TRBV6-1 and TRBJ1-2; maybe TRBD1 (6 bases). The germline V gene encodes CDR1 MNHNS and CDR2 SASEGT. With 6 bases removed from V and 8 bases from J, the gap between germline ends came to 19 bases. The CDR3 extends over 14 amino acids. The CDR3 sequence: CASSAEGGDEGYTF. The DNA of the CDR3 is TGTGCCAGCAGCGCTGAGGGGGGGGACGAGGGCTACACCTTC.

The chain employs TRBV19 and TRBJ2-1; the match to TRBD2 covers 11 bases. The CDR3 runs 16 residues. The junction had 6 bases not matched to a gene; V was cut back by 7 bases and J by 1 base. Per the germline V gene, CDR1 is LNHDA and CDR2 is SQIVND (reference sequence). The CDR3 coding sequence is TGTGCCAGTACCTCTAGCGGGGGGAAGTCCTACAATGAGCAGTTCTTC. Its protein is CASTSSGGKSYNEQFF.

The J gene is TRBJ1-5, the V gene TRBV7-9; 10 bases agree with TRBD1. From germline, CDR1 is SEHNR and CDR2 FQNEAQ (reference sequence). This CDR3 contains 16 residues. With 8 bases clipped from V and 0 bases from J, the junction kept 7 bases outside the gene matches. CDR3 sequence (DNA): TGTGCCAGCTCGGGACAGGGGACCTATAGCAATCAGCCCCAGCATTTT. The encoded protein is CASSGQGTYSNQPQHF.

V is TRBV2 and J is TRBJ2-7; 7 nucleotides agree with TRBD1. V shed 6 bases, J shed 4 bases, and the junction held 6 bases outside the gene matches. This CDR3 comprises 13 residues. Germline CDR1 SNHLY, CDR2 FYNNEI. The CDR3 loop is CASRLQGRYEQYF. The CDR3 DNA is TGTGCCAGCAGACTACAGGGGCGGTACGAGCAGTACTTC. The whole variable domain, filled in from reference TRBV2 and TRBJ2-7, reads EPEVTQTPSHQVTQMGQEVILRCVPISNHLYFYWYRQILGQKVEFLVSFYNNEISEKSEIFDDQFSVERPDGSNFTLKIRSTKLEDSAMYFCASRLQGRYEQYFGPGTRLTVT.

V and J are TRBV27 and TRBJ1-2; TRBD1 matches 8 bases. CDR1 MNHEY and CDR2 SMNVEV come from the germline V gene (reference sequence). This CDR3 has 15 residues. V dropped 8 bases and J dropped 7; count of bases not matched to a gene: 15. CDR3 DNA: TGTGCCAGCGACCTCCTCAGGGGGCGATCGGTTGGCTACACCTTC. Protein sequence: CASDLLRGRSVGYTF.

V gene TRBV28 combines with J gene TRBJ1-2; D is undetermined. Trimming took 8 bases from V and 8 from J, leaving 18 bases between them. Germline CDR1 MDHEN, CDR2 SYDVKM. The CDR3 is 13 residues long. The CDR3 spells CASLKISLGGYTF. The DNA for the CDR3 is TGTGCCAGCCTAAAGATTTCCCTGGGGGGCTACACCTTC.

The chain couples TRBV28 to TRBJ2-6; D unclear. The CDR3 is 12 amino acids. The V gene lost 6 bases and the J gene lost 10 bases, with 10 bases spanning the gap. Looked up from germline, CDR1 is MDHEN and CDR2 is SYDVKM. In DNA, the CDR3 is TGTGCCAGCAGCTTCGAGGTAAACGTCCTGACTTTC. This encodes CASSFEVNVLTF.

This clone was recorded only once. V gene TRBV19 combines with J gene TRBJ1-6; no definite D call. Trimming pared 0 bases from V and 8 bases from J, leaving 17 bases between. Germline-derived CDR1 and CDR2 are LNHDA and SQIVND (reference sequence). The CDR3 runs 17 residues. The CDR3 coding sequence is TGTGCCAGTAGTATAGAAGGACGGGCCCGACCCCATTCACCCCTCCACTTT. Protein sequence: CASSIEGRARPHSPLHF.

V usage is TRBV5-8 and J usage is TRBJ1-3; 7 bases line up with TRBD1. This CDR3 has 16 amino acids. J lost 0 bases, V lost 6 bases, and 9 bases had no gene match. Germline values: CDR1 SGHTS, CDR2 YDEGEE. The CDR3, as DNA: TGTGCCAGCACCGCGACAGGGAGGTCCTCTGGAAACACCATATATTTT. Translating it yields CASTATGRSSGNTIYF.

The chain links TRBV5-1 to TRBJ1-3; D uncertain. The CDR3 covers 14 residues. V lost 5 bases and J 0 bases, leaving 9 bases between the germline ends. Germline values: CDR1 SGHRS, CDR2 YFSETQ. In DNA, the CDR3 is TGCGCCAGCAGGGAGGAAACCTCTGGAAACACCATATATTTT. It codes for CASREETSGNTIYF. Full variable domain (outside the CDR3, taken from reference TRBV5-1 and TRBJ1-3): KAGVTQTPRYLIKTRGQQVTLSCSPISGHRSVSWYQQTPGQGLQFLFEYFSETQRNKGNFPGRFSGRQFSNSRSEMNVSTLELGDSALYLCASREETSGNTIYFGEGSWLTVV.

The gene calls are TRBV5-1 and TRBJ1-6; 12 bases are shared with TRBD1. The germline CDR1 and CDR2 sequences are SGHRS and YFSETQ. The CDR3 has 18 residues. V lost 2 bases to trimming and J lost 5 bases; unmatched junction nucleotides: 8. The CDR3 DNA reads TGCGCCAGCAGCTTATCCGGGACAGGGGGCCGGAATAATTCACCCCTCCACTTT. This encodes CASSLSGTGGRNNSPLHF.

V and J are TRBV27 and TRBJ2-5; D gene ambiguous. CDR3 length equals 13 residues. V was pared by 5 bases and J by 2 bases, with 9 bases between. Germline V gives CDR1 MNHEY, CDR2 SMNVEV (reference sequence). CDR3 sequence: CASSLHRQETQYF. The CDR3 DNA sequence: TGTGCCAGCAGTCTTCACAGACAAGAGACCCAGTACTTC.